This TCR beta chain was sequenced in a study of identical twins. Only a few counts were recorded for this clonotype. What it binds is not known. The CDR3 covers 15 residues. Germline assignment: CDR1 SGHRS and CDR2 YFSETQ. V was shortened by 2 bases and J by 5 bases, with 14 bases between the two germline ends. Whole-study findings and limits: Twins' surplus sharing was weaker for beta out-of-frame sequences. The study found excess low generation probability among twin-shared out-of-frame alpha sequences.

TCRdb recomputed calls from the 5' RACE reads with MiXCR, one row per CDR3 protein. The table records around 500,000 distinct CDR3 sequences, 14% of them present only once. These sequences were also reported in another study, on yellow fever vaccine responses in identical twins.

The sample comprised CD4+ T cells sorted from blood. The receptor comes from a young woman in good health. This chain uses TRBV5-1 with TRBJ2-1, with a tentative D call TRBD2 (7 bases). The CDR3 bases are TGCGCCAGCAGCTTACTGAGGGGGGGGGACAATGAGCAGTTCTTC. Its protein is CASSLLRGGDNEQFF.